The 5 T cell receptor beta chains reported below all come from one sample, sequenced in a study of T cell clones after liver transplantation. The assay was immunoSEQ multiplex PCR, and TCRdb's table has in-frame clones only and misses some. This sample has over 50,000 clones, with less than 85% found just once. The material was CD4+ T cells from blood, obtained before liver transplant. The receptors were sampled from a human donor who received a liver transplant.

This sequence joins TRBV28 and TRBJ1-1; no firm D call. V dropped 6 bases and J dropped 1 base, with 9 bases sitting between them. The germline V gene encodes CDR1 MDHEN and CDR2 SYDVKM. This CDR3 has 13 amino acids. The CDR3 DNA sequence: TGTGCCAGCAGCCCTTTTAAGAACACTGAAGCTTTCTTT. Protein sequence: CASSPFKNTEAFF.

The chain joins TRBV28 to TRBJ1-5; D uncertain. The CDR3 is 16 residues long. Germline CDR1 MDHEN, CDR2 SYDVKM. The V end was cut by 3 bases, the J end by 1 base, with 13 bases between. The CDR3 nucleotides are TGTGCCAGCAGTTTCCCCTTCGGGGTAAGCAATCAGCCCCAGCATTTT. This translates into CASSFPFGVSNQPQHF.

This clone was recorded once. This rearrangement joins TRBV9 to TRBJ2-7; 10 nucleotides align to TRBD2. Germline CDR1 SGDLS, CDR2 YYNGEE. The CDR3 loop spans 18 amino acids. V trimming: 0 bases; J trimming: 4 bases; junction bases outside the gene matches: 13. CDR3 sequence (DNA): TGTGCCAGCAGCGTAGCTACGAGTGCGGGACTAGCGAAGTACGAGCAGTACTTC. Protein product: CASSVATSAGLAKYEQYF.

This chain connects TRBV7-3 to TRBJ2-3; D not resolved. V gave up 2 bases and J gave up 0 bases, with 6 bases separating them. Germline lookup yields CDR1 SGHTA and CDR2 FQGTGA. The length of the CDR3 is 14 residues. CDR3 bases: TGTGCCAGCAGCTTATTCCCAAGCACAGATACGCAGTATTTT. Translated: CASSLFPSTDTQYF.

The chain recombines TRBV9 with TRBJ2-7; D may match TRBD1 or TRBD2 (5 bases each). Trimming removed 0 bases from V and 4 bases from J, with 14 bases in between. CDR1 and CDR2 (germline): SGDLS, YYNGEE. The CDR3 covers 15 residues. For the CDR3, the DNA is TGTGCCAGCAGCGTAGGGGACCTAGCAGGGTACGAGCAGTACTTC. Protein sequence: CASSVGDLAGYEQYF.